A single sample is the source of the 26 T cell receptor beta chains below, sequenced in a study of T cell responses to AZD1222 COVID-19 vaccine (dated by TCRdb to about 2021). The library came from the immunoSEQ multiplex PCR assay. Entries here come from immuneACCESS through TCRdb and include only in-frame sequences with V and J called. Some clones fail to appear in such tables; in the studies checked, an unresolved V gene covers under half of the shortfall, and the cause of the remainder is unknown. Present in this sample are 250,000 to 300,000 clones, approximately 94% of which were seen just once. The top ten clones comprise approximately 0.52% of the sample. Reading the label with the study, this specimen's time point is: about 28 days (+/-7) after the second vaccine dose. This material consisted of peripheral blood, taken 28 days after the second AZD1222 dose. Every receptor here comes from an adult who received the AZD1222 COVID-19 vaccine.

The J gene is TRBJ1-2, the V gene TRBV10-3; 8 bases are a match to TRBD1. J was trimmed by 6 bases and V by 4 bases; bases with no gene match: 13. The germline V gene encodes CDR1 ENHRY and CDR2 SYGVKD. This CDR3 comprises 16 residues. DNA for the CDR3: TGTGCCATCAGTGTTCAGGGGGCAAACTTCTACGATGGCTACACCTTC. Its protein is CAISVQGANFYDGYTF.

The rearrangement joins TRBV5-1 to TRBJ2-5, with 10 bases lining up with TRBD1. Germline CDR1 and CDR2: SGHRS and YFSETQ. The CDR3 contains 17 residues. V trimming: 6 bases; J trimming: 2 bases; junction bases outside the gene matches: 13. The CDR3 loop is CASTYRVWDRGQETQYF. The CDR3 DNA sequence: TGCGCCAGCACCTACCGAGTATGGGACAGGGGACAAGAGACCCAGTACTTC.

The chain uses TRBV18 and TRBJ2-7; 10 bases agree with TRBD1. V dropped 2 bases and J dropped 6; count of bases not matched to a gene: 1. The CDR3 runs 13 residues. Germline CDR1 KGHSH, CDR2 LQKENI. The CDR3 is CASSPRDRGEQYF. CDR3 in DNA: TGTGCCAGCTCACCAAGGGACAGGGGCGAGCAGTACTTC. The full variable domain, completed using reference TRBV18 and TRBJ2-7, is NAGVMQNPRHLVRRRGQEARLRCSPMKGHSHVYWYRQLPEEGLKFMVYLQKENIIDESGMPKERFSAEFPKEGPSILRIQQVVRGDSAAYFCASSPRDRGEQYFGPGTRLTVT.

The chain uses TRBV4-2 and TRBJ1-1, with D perhaps TRBD1 (5 bases). Trimming removed 4 bases at V and 0 bases at J, with 15 bases between. This CDR3 comprises 16 residues. The germline gives CDR1 LGHNA, CDR2 YNFKEQ. The CDR3 spells CASSPWAGGMNTEAFF. Here the CDR3 DNA reads TGTGCCAGCAGCCCTTGGGCGGGGGGGATGAACACTGAAGCTTTCTTT.

V gene TRBV19 combines with J gene TRBJ2-4; D is possibly TRBD1 or TRBD2 (5 bases each). Trimming stripped 8 bases from V and 11 bases from J, with 13 bases between. CDR3 length: 11 amino acids. Germline-derived CDR1 and CDR2 are LNHDA and SQIVND (reference sequence). This chain's CDR3 is CASSDRDVQYF. The DNA for the CDR3 is TGTGCCAGTTCGGACCGGGACGTTCAGTACTTC.

The chain combines TRBV18 with TRBJ1-3; D gene ambiguous. The CDR3 is 15 amino acids. Per germline, CDR1 KGHSH and CDR2 LQKENI. Trimming shortened V by 3 bases and J by 4 bases, and 13 bases separated the two germline ends. DNA of the CDR3: TGTGCCAGCTCACCTCCGGGAGTAGGAGGAAACACCATATATTTT. Its protein product is CASSPPGVGGNTIYF.

The chain recombines TRBV15 with TRBJ2-5, with D perhaps TRBD1 (5 bases). From germline, CDR1 is LNHNV and CDR2 YYDKDF (reference sequence). With 1 base removed from V and 3 bases from J, the gap between germline ends came to 6 bases. CDR3 length: 13 residues. CDR3 in amino acids: CATSRAREETQYF. Here the CDR3 DNA reads TGTGCCACCAGCAGAGCCAGGGAAGAGACCCAGTACTTC.

This chain links TRBV13 with TRBJ1-2; tentatively, D is TRBD1 (6 bases). The CDR3 is 14 amino acids. Germline CDR1 and CDR2: PRHDT and FYEKMQ (reference sequence). V lost 8 bases to trimming and J lost 4 bases, with 17 bases between them. The chain's CDR3 is CASSPSQGRYGYTF. Here the CDR3 DNA reads TGTGCCAGCTCACCATCCCAGGGGCGCTATGGCTACACCTTC. Drawing the rest from reference TRBV13 and TRBJ1-2, the complete variable domain is AAGVIQSPRHLIKEKRETATLKCYPIPRHDTVYWYQQGPGQDPQFLISFYEKMQSDKGSIPDRFSAQQFSDYHSELNMSSLELGDSALYFCASSPSQGRYGYTFGSGTRLTVV.

V gene TRBV3-1 (or the pseudogene TRBV3-2) combines with J gene TRBJ2-1; 12 positions agree with TRBD1. Germline V gene data show CDR1 as LGHDT and CDR2 as YNNKEL (reference sequence). This CDR3 has 16 amino acids. The V gene end was trimmed by 4 bases and the J gene end by 9 bases; junction bases not matched to a gene: 10. The chain's CDR3 is CASSRWVGTGGGEQFF. The CDR3 nucleotides are TGTGCCAGCAGCCGCTGGGTAGGGACAGGGGGCGGTGAGCAGTTCTTC.

CDR3 bases: TGTGCCAGCAGCTTGGGGCGGACCAATGAGCAGTTCTTC. Encoded protein: CASSLGRTNEQFF. This chain connects TRBV5-6 to TRBJ2-1; no definite D call. Germline CDR1 is SGHDT and CDR2 is YYEEEE. The CDR3 is 13 residues long. The V end was cut by 0 bases, the J end by 6 bases, with 7 bases between. Variable domain in full (rest from reference TRBV5-6 and TRBJ2-1): DAGVTQSPTHLIKTRGQQVTLRCSPKSGHDTVSWYQQALGQGPQFIFQYYEEEERQRGNFPDRFSGHQFPNYSSELNVNALLLGDSALYLCASSLGRTNEQFFGPGTRLTVL.

The chain has TRBV5-6 and TRBJ1-3; D remains ambiguous. Germline V CDR1 and CDR2: SGHDT, YYEEEE. Trimming took 6 bases from V and 0 from J, leaving 13 bases between them. The CDR3 has 15 amino acids. CDR3: CASNRRHSSGNTIYF. The CDR3 DNA reads as TGTGCCAGCAACCGAAGACACAGCTCTGGAAACACCATATATTTT. The full variable domain, completed using reference TRBV5-6 and TRBJ1-3, is DAGVTQSPTHLIKTRGQQVTLRCSPKSGHDTVSWYQQALGQGPQFIFQYYEEEERQRGNFPDRFSGHQFPNYSSELNVNALLLGDSALYLCASNRRHSSGNTIYFGEGSWLTVV.

V and J are TRBV4-1 and TRBJ1-4, with TRBD1 matching 9 bases. J was trimmed by 8 bases and V by 2 bases; bases with no gene match: 6. The CDR3 runs 15 residues. The germline CDR1 and CDR2 sequences are MGHRA and YSYEKL. In DNA form, the CDR3 reads TGCGCCAGCAGCCAATGGGGACAGGGTGAAGAAAAACTGTTTTTT. The encoded protein is CASSQWGQGEEKLFF.

The chain joins TRBV5-6 to TRBJ2-7; D unresolved. Germline assignment: CDR1 SGHDT and CDR2 YYEEEE. The CDR3 length is 13 residues. V gave up 1 base and J gave up 1 base, with 6 bases separating them. Written as DNA, the CDR3 is TGTGCCAGCAGCTTGATGGGGTCCTACGAGCAGTACTTC. It yields the protein CASSLMGSYEQYF.

The V gene is TRBV5-1, the J gene TRBJ2-7; 7 positions match TRBD2. With 3 bases clipped from V and 2 bases from J, the junction kept 5 bases outside the gene matches. The CDR3 has 14 amino acids. CDR1 and CDR2 from the germline V gene are SGHRS and YFSETQ. The CDR3 protein is CASSSSGGAYEQYF. Here the CDR3 DNA reads TGCGCCAGCAGCTCCTCGGGAGGAGCCTACGAGCAGTACTTC.

The rearrangement uses TRBV7-8 and TRBJ2-5, with 11 positions matching TRBD2. CDR1 SGHVS and CDR2 FQNEAQ come from the germline V gene. V dropped 1 base and J dropped 5; count of bases not matched to a gene: 9. This CDR3 region has 17 residues. The CDR3 coding sequence is TGTGCCAGCAGCTTAGTGTCTTCGGCTAGCGGGAGGGAGACCCAGTACTTC. Translating gives CASSLVSSASGRETQYF.

There are a few counts of this clone. The gene calls are TRBV10-3 and TRBJ1-3; maybe TRBD1 (5 bases). V was clipped by 8 bases and J by 3 bases, with 8 bases between them. CDR3 length equals 12 residues. Germline values: CDR1 ENHRY, CDR2 SYGVKD. CDR3 nucleotides: TGTGCCATCGCAGGGCTTGGAAACACCATATATTTT. It yields the protein CAIAGLGNTIYF.

The J gene is TRBJ2-3, the V gene TRBV5-5; TRBD2 is a possible D gene (6 bases). Germline V gene data show CDR1 as SGHKS and CDR2 as YYEKEE (reference sequence). This CDR3 has 16 residues. Trimming removed 0 bases from V and 2 bases from J, with 13 bases in between. The CDR3 sequence: CASSLADSGYTDTQYF. The CDR3 DNA follows: TGTGCCAGCAGCTTGGCCGATAGCGGATACACAGATACGCAGTATTTT.

The V call is TRBV2, the J call TRBJ1-2; no clear D. From germline, CDR1 is SNHLY and CDR2 FYNNEI. Between the trimmed V and J ends, which lost 6 bases and 8 bases, there was a span of 10 bases. The CDR3 totals 11 residues. DNA for the CDR3: TGTGCCAGCAGATACACGGGGGGCTACACCTTC. As protein: CASRYTGGYTF.

The chain combines TRBV20-1 with TRBJ1-2; 7 bases line up with TRBD1. Trimming took 3 bases from V and 6 from J; bases not matched to a gene: 7. In germline, CDR1 is DFQATT, CDR2 SNEGSKA (reference sequence). The CDR3 contains 13 residues. Here the CDR3 DNA reads TGCAGTGCTAGTCATCCAGGGGGAGATGGCTACACCTTC. Its protein is CSASHPGGDGYTF.

As regards this clone: This CDR3 is also generated by other DNA sequences in the sample. The genes are TRBV18 and TRBJ2-5; D remains ambiguous. The CDR3 covers 12 residues. Per germline, CDR1 KGHSH and CDR2 LQKENI. Trimming stripped 3 bases from V and 2 bases from J, with 4 bases between. The CDR3 reads CASSPSQETQYF. CDR3 DNA sequence: TGTGCCAGCTCACCTTCACAAGAGACCCAGTACTTC.

The J gene is TRBJ2-6, the V gene TRBV5-5; D unresolved. The CDR3 consists of 16 residues. The germline V gene encodes CDR1 SGHKS and CDR2 YYEKEE (reference sequence). Trimming cost V 0 bases and J 0 bases, with 7 bases left between them. CDR3 amino acids: CASSLAHLSGANVLTF. DNA for the CDR3: TGTGCCAGCAGCTTGGCACATCTCTCTGGGGCCAACGTCCTGACTTTC.

This clone was seen only once. As DNA, the CDR3 is TGCGCCAGCAGTGTCTCCGGCGGACCCTACGAGCAGTACTTC. Translated, it gives CASSVSGGPYEQYF. The V and J genes are TRBV10-2 and TRBJ2-7; D is ambiguous. V was cut by 4 bases and J by 2 bases, with 12 bases left in between. The length of the CDR3 is 14 residues. The germline gives CDR1 WSHSY, CDR2 SAAADI.

The rearrangement uses TRBV5-1 and TRBJ1-4, with TRBD1 matching over 8 bases. The length of the CDR3 is 15 residues. Losses at the gene ends were 0 bases for V and 7 bases for J; bases not matched to a gene: 5. Germline CDR1 reads SGHRS; CDR2 reads YFSETQ. The chain's CDR3 is CASSLEAGGGEKLFF. The DNA of the CDR3 is TGCGCCAGCAGCTTGGAGGCAGGGGGCGGTGAAAAACTGTTTTTT.

This clone came up once. The chain couples TRBV7-3 to TRBJ1-5; D is ambiguous. Per germline, CDR1 SGHTA and CDR2 FQGTGA. The ends were cut back, 0 bases at V and 3 bases at J, with 9 bases in the middle. The CDR3 is made up of 15 amino acids. CDR3 in amino acids: CASSLTGGVNQPQHF. CDR3 DNA: TGTGCCAGCAGCTTAACGGGCGGTGTCAATCAGCCCCAGCATTTT.

The CDR3 spells CATSRVRSGISSYEQYF. The CDR3, as DNA: TGTGCCACCAGCAGAGTTCGCAGCGGGATCAGCTCCTACGAGCAGTACTTC. The chain employs TRBV15 and TRBJ2-7; 7 positions match TRBD2. Looked up from germline, CDR1 is LNHNV and CDR2 is YYDKDF (reference sequence). CDR3 length: 17 amino acids. The trim removed 1 base at V and 0 bases at J, leaving 9 bases unmatched.

The rearrangement links TRBV11-3 to TRBJ2-5, with unresolved D. The V gene's germline CDR1 is SGHNT and CDR2 YENEEA. V dropped 0 bases and J dropped 5 bases, with 4 bases sitting between them. This CDR3 is 12 amino acids long. CDR3 sequence reads: CASSLDRETQYF. In DNA form, the CDR3 reads TGTGCCAGCAGCTTAGATCGGGAGACCCAGTACTTC.